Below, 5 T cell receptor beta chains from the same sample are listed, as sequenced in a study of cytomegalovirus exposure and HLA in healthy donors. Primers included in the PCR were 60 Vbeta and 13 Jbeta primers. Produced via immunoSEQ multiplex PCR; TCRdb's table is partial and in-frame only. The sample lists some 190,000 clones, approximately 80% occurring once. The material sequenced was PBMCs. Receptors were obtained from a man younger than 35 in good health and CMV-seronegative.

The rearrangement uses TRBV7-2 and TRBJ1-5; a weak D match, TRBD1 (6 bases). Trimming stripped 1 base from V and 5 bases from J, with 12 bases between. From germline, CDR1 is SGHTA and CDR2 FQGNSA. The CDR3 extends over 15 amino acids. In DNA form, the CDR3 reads TGTGCCAGCAGCTTAGTCAGGGGCCCGGATCAGCCCCAGCATTTT. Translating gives CASSLVRGPDQPQHF.

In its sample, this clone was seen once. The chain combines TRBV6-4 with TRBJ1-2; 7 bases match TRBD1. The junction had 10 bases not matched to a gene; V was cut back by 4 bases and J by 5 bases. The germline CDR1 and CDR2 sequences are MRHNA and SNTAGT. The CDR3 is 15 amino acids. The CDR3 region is CASSGWTGTGYGYTF. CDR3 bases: TGTGCCAGCAGTGGCTGGACAGGAACGGGATATGGCTACACCTTC.

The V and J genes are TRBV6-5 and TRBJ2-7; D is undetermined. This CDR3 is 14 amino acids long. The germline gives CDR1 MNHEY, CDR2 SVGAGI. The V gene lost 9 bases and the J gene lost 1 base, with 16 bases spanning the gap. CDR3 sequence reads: CASKTTPFSYEQYF. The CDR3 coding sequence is TGTGCCAGTAAGACAACCCCCTTTTCCTACGAGCAGTACTTC.

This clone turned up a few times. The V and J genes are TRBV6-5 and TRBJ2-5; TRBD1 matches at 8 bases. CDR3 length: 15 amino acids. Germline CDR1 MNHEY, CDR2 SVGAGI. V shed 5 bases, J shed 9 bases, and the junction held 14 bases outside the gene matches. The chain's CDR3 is CASSLEQGGPQAQYF. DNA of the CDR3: TGTGCCAGCAGTCTAGAACAGGGGGGACCCCAGGCCCAGTACTTC.

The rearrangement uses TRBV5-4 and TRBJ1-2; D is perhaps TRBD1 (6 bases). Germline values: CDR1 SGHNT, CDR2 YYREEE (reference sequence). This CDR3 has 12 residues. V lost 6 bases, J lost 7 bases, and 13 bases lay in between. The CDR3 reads CASTQGRVGYTF. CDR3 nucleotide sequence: TGTGCCAGCACACAGGGAAGGGTTGGCTACACCTTC.